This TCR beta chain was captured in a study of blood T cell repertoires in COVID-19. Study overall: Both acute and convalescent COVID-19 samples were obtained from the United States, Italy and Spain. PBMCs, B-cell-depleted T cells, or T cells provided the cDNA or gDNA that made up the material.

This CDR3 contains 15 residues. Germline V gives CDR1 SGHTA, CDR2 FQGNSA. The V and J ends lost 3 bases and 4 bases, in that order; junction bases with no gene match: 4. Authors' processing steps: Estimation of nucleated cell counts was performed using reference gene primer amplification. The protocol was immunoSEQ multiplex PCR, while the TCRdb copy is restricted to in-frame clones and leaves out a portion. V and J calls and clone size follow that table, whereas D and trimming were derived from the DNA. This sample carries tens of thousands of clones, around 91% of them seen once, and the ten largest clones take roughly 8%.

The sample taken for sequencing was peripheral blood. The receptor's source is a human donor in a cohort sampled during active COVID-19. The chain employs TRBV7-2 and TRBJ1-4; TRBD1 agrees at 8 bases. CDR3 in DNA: TGTGCCAGCAGCTTCGACAGGGGTGGTAATGAAAAACTGTTTTTT. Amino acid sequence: CASSFDRGGNEKLFF. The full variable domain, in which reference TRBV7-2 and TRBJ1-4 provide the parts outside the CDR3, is GAGVSQSPSNKVTEKGKDVELRCDPISGHTALYWYRQSLGQGLEFLIYFQGNSAPDKSGLPSDRFSAERTGGSVSTLTIQRTQQEDSAVYLCASSFDRGGNEKLFFGSGTQLSVL.